These 26 T cell receptor beta chains were all obtained from the same sample, sequenced in a study of T cell responses to AZD1222 COVID-19 vaccine. The repertoire was sequenced with immunoSEQ multiplex PCR; TCRdb's copy has only in-frame clones and lacks some. The table lists 100,000 to 150,000 clones, 90% of them singletons, with 7.2% in the top ten. The sample consisted of peripheral blood, taken on day 0 of AZD1222 vaccination. Receptors were obtained from an adult in good health.

This rearrangement joins TRBV7-9 to TRBJ2-3, with 11 bases fitting TRBD2. CDR3 size: 18 residues. V dropped 0 bases and J dropped 3; count of bases not matched to a gene: 8. Germline-derived CDR1 and CDR2 are SEHNR and FQNEAQ (reference sequence). This CDR3 is CASSLAIAGGPGTDTQYF. For the CDR3, the DNA is TGTGCCAGCAGCTTAGCCATAGCGGGAGGGCCGGGGACAGATACGCAGTATTTT.

The chain recombines TRBV28 with TRBJ2-3; the match to TRBD2 covers 11 bases. There are 13 residues in the CDR3. From germline, CDR1 is MDHEN and CDR2 SYDVKM. Trimming removed 6 bases from V and 6 bases from J; junction bases left unmatched: 2. CDR3 DNA: TGTGCCAGCAGACTAGCGGGAGTGGATACGCAGTATTTT. Encoded protein: CASRLAGVDTQYF.

The chain has TRBV28 and TRBJ1-1; D is unresolved. This CDR3 has 13 residues. V was cut by 1 base and J by 5 bases, with 8 bases left in between. CDR1 and CDR2 (germline): MDHEN, SYDVKM. CDR3 nucleotide sequence: TGTGCCAGCAGTTTATTGGTCCGGACTGAAGCTTTCTTT. Its protein is CASSLLVRTEAFF.

The V call is TRBV5-1, the J call TRBJ2-3; 7 positions agree with TRBD2. The CDR3 loop spans 14 amino acids. CDR1 and CDR2 (germline): SGHRS, YFSETQ. V gave up 4 bases and J gave up 4 bases; unmatched junction bases: 6. CDR3 sequence (DNA): TGCGCCAGCAGCACATGGACTAGTTCAGATACGCAGTATTTT. This translates into CASSTWTSSDTQYF.

In its sample, this clone was seen a few times. The rearrangement uses TRBV7-3 and TRBJ1-1; D remains unclear. Trimming pared 0 bases from V and 5 bases from J, leaving 7 bases between. Germline V gene data show CDR1 as SGHTA and CDR2 as FQGTGA. This CDR3 is built from 13 residues. The CDR3 loop reads CASSLTQWTEAFF. The CDR3 coding sequence is TGTGCCAGCAGCTTAACCCAGTGGACTGAAGCTTTCTTT.

The chain recombines TRBV9 with TRBJ2-7; tentative D call: TRBD2 (5 bases). Germline values: CDR1 SGDLS, CDR2 YYNGEE. V lost 3 bases and J lost 0, with 10 bases in between. The CDR3 has 14 residues. CDR3 amino acids: CASSAGRGSYEQYF. DNA of the CDR3: TGTGCCAGCAGCGCGGGCCGGGGCTCCTACGAGCAGTACTTC.

The chain joins TRBV7-2 to TRBJ2-3; D gene uncertain. This CDR3 is built from 14 residues. The germline V gene encodes CDR1 SGHTA and CDR2 FQGNSA. V lost 1 base to trimming and J lost 8 bases, with 13 bases between them. The CDR3 DNA reads TGTGCCAGCAGCTTAGATTTGGGGTCTCGTACGCAGTATTTT. This translates into CASSLDLGSRTQYF.

The chain employs TRBV6-5 and TRBJ1-1, with 8 bases lining up with TRBD1. Per germline, CDR1 MNHEY and CDR2 SVGAGI. This CDR3 has 14 amino acids. J gave up 5 bases and V 6 bases, and 8 bases lay outside the gene matches. The CDR3 loop reads CASRAGGGQTEAFF. DNA of the CDR3: TGTGCCAGCAGGGCAGGGGGCGGTCAGACTGAAGCTTTCTTT.

The chain uses TRBV7-8 and TRBJ1-6, with 8 bases matching TRBD1. Trimming cost V 4 bases and J 8 bases; bases outside gene matches: 7. The CDR3 runs to 15 residues. The germline V gene has CDR1 SGHVS and CDR2 FQNEAQ. In nucleotides, the CDR3 is TGTGCCAGCAGCTGGGACAGGCTTATTGATTCACCCCTCCACTTT. This sequence encodes CASSWDRLIDSPLHF.

This chain connects TRBV27 to TRBJ2-5, with 11 nucleotides matching TRBD2. Germline values: CDR1 MNHEY, CDR2 SMNVEV (reference sequence). V shed 4 bases and J 5 bases; nucleotides not matched to a gene: 6. This CDR3 comprises 15 residues. The CDR3 DNA reads TGTGCCAGCAGTTCACTGACTAGCGGGAAGGAGACCCAGTACTTC. This gives the protein CASSSLTSGKETQYF.

In this sample, this clone turned up once. The chain joins TRBV5-5 to TRBJ1-1; unclear D gene. In germline, CDR1 is SGHKS, CDR2 YYEKEE (reference sequence). The CDR3 consists of 14 residues. V was cut by 0 bases and J by 4 bases, with 10 bases left in between. The CDR3 DNA follows: TGTGCCAGCAGCTTGGGGTACGGGATCACTGAAGCTTTCTTT. It encodes CASSLGYGITEAFF.

The chain carries TRBV10-3 and TRBJ2-1, with 8 bases identical to TRBD2. The J segment lost 7 bases and the V segment lost 4 bases, leaving 12 bases of the junction unmatched. The CDR3 contains 16 residues. CDR1 is ENHRY, CDR2 SYGVKD, per germline. CDR3 nucleotides: TGTGCCATCAGTGCCGTGGGTCGGGAGGGCCAGAATGAGCAGTTCTTC. This encodes CAISAVGREGQNEQFF.

J is TRBJ1-5 and V is TRBV28; 10 bases fit TRBD1. V lost 5 bases, J lost 1 base, and 8 bases stayed unmatched. CDR3 length equals 17 residues. Germline V gene sequence: CDR1 MDHEN, CDR2 SYDVKM. CDR3 bases: TGTGCCAGCAGTCCTGACAGGGGGCAGTGGAGCAATCAGCCCCAGCATTTT. Its protein product is CASSPDRGQWSNQPQHF.

V usage is TRBV18 and J usage is TRBJ2-3; a weak D match, TRBD2 (5 bases). Germline CDR1 and CDR2: KGHSH and LQKENI. The CDR3 consists of 12 residues. V shed 3 bases and J shed 5 bases, with 6 bases lying between them. This CDR3 is CASSPGGDTQYF. The CDR3 coding sequence is TGTGCCAGCTCACCTGGAGGAGATACGCAGTATTTT.

The V gene is TRBV6-4, the J gene TRBJ2-1; D could derive from TRBD1 or TRBD2 (5 bases each). The V gene's germline CDR1 is MRHNA and CDR2 SNTAGT. V lost 2 bases and J lost 8, with 13 bases in between. The CDR3 is 14 residues long. The CDR3 coding sequence is TGTGCCAGCAGTGACATCCCCCGGGACGATGAGCAGTTCTTC. Its translation: CASSDIPRDDEQFF.

Only one count was recorded for this clone. The V gene is TRBV20-1, the J gene TRBJ1-1; D remains unclear. The CDR3 contains 12 residues. The germline gives CDR1 DFQATT, CDR2 SNEGSKA (reference sequence). Trimming cost V 3 bases and J 10 bases, with 15 bases left between them. The CDR3 sequence: CSASIEGRGAFF. The CDR3 DNA sequence: TGCAGTGCTAGTATTGAGGGCCGCGGAGCTTTCTTT.

The count of this clone is one. The rearrangement joins TRBV21-1 to TRBJ2-3. TRBV21-1 constitutes a pseudogene. The CDR3 has 11 residues. CDR3 sequence (DNA): TGTGCCAGCACGGACACAGATACGCAGTATTTT. This sequence encodes CASTDTDTQYF.

The chain combines TRBV11-2 with TRBJ2-3; TRBD2 might be the D (5 bases). CDR3 size: 15 residues. V was shortened by 1 base and J by 0 bases, with 8 bases between the two germline ends. CDR1 is SGHAT, CDR2 FQNNGV, per germline. The chain's CDR3 is CASSLGSGSTDTQYF. The CDR3, as DNA: TGTGCCAGCAGCTTAGGGAGCGGTAGCACAGATACGCAGTATTTT.

The sample holds a few counts of this clone. The chain links TRBV7-2 to TRBJ2-7; no clear D gene. V was clipped by 5 bases and J by 3 bases, with 11 bases between them. From germline, CDR1 is SGHTA and CDR2 FQGNSA. The CDR3 spans 13 residues. CDR3 DNA sequence: TGTGCCAGCAGCCGCTCCCTGCTCTACGAGCAGTACTTC. It translates to CASSRSLLYEQYF. Full variable domain (missing parts from reference TRBV7-2 and TRBJ2-7): GAGVSQSPSNKVTEKGKDVELRCDPISGHTALYWYRQSLGQGLEFLIYFQGNSAPDKSGLPSDRFSAERTGGSVSTLTIQRTQQEDSAVYLCASSRSLLYEQYFGPGTRLTVT.

The chain combines TRBV11-2 with TRBJ1-2; D remains unclear. Germline CDR1 reads SGHAT; CDR2 reads FQNNGV. The V end was cut by 4 bases, the J end by 8 bases, with 14 bases between. The CDR3 extends over 13 amino acids. The DNA for the CDR3 is TGTGCCAGCAGCTACCCAGGCGCGGGAGGCTACACCTTC. Translation: CASSYPGAGGYTF.

This clone appeared once. The chain links TRBV6-2 or TRBV6-3 to TRBJ1-4; no definite D call. There are 13 residues in the CDR3. V was pared by 1 base and J by 5 bases, with 5 bases between. Germline loops: CDR1 MNHEY, CDR2 SVGEGT. CDR3 in amino acids: CASSYFSNEKLFF. For the CDR3, the DNA is TGTGCCAGCAGTTACTTCAGCAATGAAAAACTGTTTTTT.

The chain combines TRBV27 with TRBJ1-5; 9 bases agree with TRBD1. J gave up 3 bases and V 6 bases, and 6 bases lay outside the gene matches. Per the germline V gene, CDR1 is MNHEY and CDR2 is SMNVEV (reference sequence). This CDR3 region has 15 residues. This CDR3 is CASRRTGDNNQPQHF. The CDR3 DNA is TGTGCCAGCAGAAGGACAGGGGATAACAATCAGCCCCAGCATTTT.

V is TRBV5-1 and J is TRBJ1-2; D possibly corresponds to TRBD1 (5 bases). Germline V gives CDR1 SGHRS, CDR2 YFSETQ. The CDR3 is 15 amino acids. Trimming took 4 bases from V and 1 from J, leaving 14 bases between them. The CDR3 region has the DNA TGCGCCAGCAGCCCCAGTGGGGGTAGTAACTATGGCTACACCTTC. Its translation is CASSPSGGSNYGYTF.

V gene TRBV12-3 or TRBV12-4 combines with J gene TRBJ2-7; D is unresolved. The CDR3 contains 13 residues. The V end was cut by 6 bases, the J end by 5 bases, with 14 bases between. The CDR3 reads CASSPNLFDEQYF. Here the CDR3 DNA reads TGTGCCAGCAGCCCTAATCTGTTCGACGAGCAGTACTTC.

The rearrangement uses TRBV19 and TRBJ2-7; D remains unclear. There are 13 residues in the CDR3. Germline CDR1 and CDR2: LNHDA and SQIVND (reference sequence). The V gene lost 5 bases and the J gene lost 2 bases, with 10 bases spanning the gap. DNA of the CDR3: TGTGCCAGTAGTCGGTACAGAACCTACGAGCAGTACTTC. This codes for CASSRYRTYEQYF.

This chain uses TRBV10-1 with TRBJ2-1; possible D gene TRBD2, 6 bases. The germline V and J ends were trimmed by 0 bases and 6 bases, with 12 bases remaining between them. The CDR3 extends over 15 amino acids. Germline lookup yields CDR1 WNHNN and CDR2 SYGVQD (reference sequence). CDR3 amino acids: CASSESKAGSNEQFF. The CDR3 bases are TGCGCCAGCAGTGAGTCGAAGGCGGGGTCCAATGAGCAGTTCTTC.